Below are 22 T cell receptor beta chains sequenced from a single sample in a study of CD8+ T cells in alopecia areata. RNA was isolated and reverse transcribed to cDNA, the sequencing template. Clones were sequenced by immunoSEQ multiplex PCR, and TCRdb holds only the in-frame ones, with some missing. The sample gives more than 100,000 clones, 80% to 90% of which show up once; 11% is in the top ten. Stated treatment: oral pan-JAK inhibitor, 5-10 mg twice daily. The sequenced sample was CD8+ T cells sorted from blood, obtained between weeks 30 and 35, from a patient treated with tofacitinib. These receptors were obtained from a human donor with alopecia areata.

This sequence joins TRBV6-5 and TRBJ1-1; possibly TRBD1 for D (5 bases). The length of the CDR3 is 15 residues. Germline CDR1 and CDR2: MNHEY and SVGAGI. V was pared by 0 bases and J by 6 bases, with 14 bases between. CDR3 loop: CASSYSMGPLAEAFF. The CDR3, as DNA: TGTGCCAGCAGTTACTCGATGGGGCCCCTCGCTGAAGCTTTCTTT.

The chain joins TRBV27 to TRBJ2-7; no clear D. Deletions cut 5 bases from V and 3 bases from J, with 17 bases between. CDR3 size: 15 residues. Germline V lookup: CDR1 MNHEY, CDR2 SMNVEV (reference sequence). This CDR3 is CASSPGWASSYEQYF. The CDR3 nucleotides are TGTGCCAGCAGTCCAGGTTGGGCTAGTAGCTACGAGCAGTACTTC.

CDR3 loop: CAISEVGETQYF. The CDR3, as DNA: TGTGCCATCAGTGAAGTGGGAGAGACCCAGTACTTC. This chain joins TRBV10-3 and TRBJ2-5; no clear D gene. CDR1 is ENHRY, CDR2 SYGVKD, per germline. V was shortened by 3 bases and J by 4 bases, with 6 bases between the two germline ends. The CDR3 totals 12 residues.

The J gene is TRBJ1-1, the V gene TRBV5-1; 9 bases align to TRBD1. The CDR3 spans 15 residues. Germline CDR1 SGHRS, CDR2 YFSETQ. J gave up 1 base and V 4 bases, and 5 bases lay outside the gene matches. This CDR3 reads CASSVGQGPNTEAFF. In nucleotides, the CDR3 is TGCGCCAGCAGCGTCGGACAGGGGCCGAACACTGAAGCTTTCTTT.

DNA of the CDR3: TGTGCCAGCAGCTACGGCCGTAGCGTCACAGATACGCAGTATTTT. Its protein product is CASSYGRSVTDTQYF. V usage is TRBV11-3 and J usage is TRBJ2-3, with D perhaps TRBD2 (5 bases). Germline V gene lookup returns CDR1 SGHNT and CDR2 YENEEA. The CDR3 spans 15 residues. V lost 4 bases to trimming and J lost 2 bases, with 13 bases between them.

The CDR3: CASRQAYEQYF. The CDR3 DNA follows: TGTGCCAGCAGGCAAGCCTACGAGCAGTACTTC. The chain joins TRBV27 to TRBJ2-7; no clear D. V dropped 6 bases and J dropped 2 bases, with 5 bases sitting between them. The V gene's germline CDR1 is MNHEY and CDR2 SMNVEV (reference sequence). This CDR3 contains 11 residues.

J is TRBJ2-3 and V is TRBV7-6, with TRBD2 matching 9 bases. With V trimmed by 0 bases and J by 2 bases, 6 bases remained unmatched. This CDR3 region has 17 residues. Germline V gives CDR1 SGHVS, CDR2 FNYEAQ. The CDR3 protein is CASSLAQRGAFTDTQYF. The CDR3 DNA reads as TGTGCCAGCAGCTTAGCCCAGCGGGGGGCTTTCACAGATACGCAGTATTTT.

The chain has TRBV9 and TRBJ2-1, with 7 bases lining up with TRBD2. The CDR3 contains 15 residues. CDR1 is SGDLS and CDR2 is YYNGEE in the germline V gene. With V trimmed by 4 bases and J by 6 bases, 10 bases remained unmatched. The CDR3 DNA reads as TGTGCCAGCAGCCCCTCCGGGACTACAACCAATGAGCAGTTCTTC. This gives the protein CASSPSGTTTNEQFF.

V is TRBV19 and J is TRBJ2-5, with 12 bases that match TRBD2. V trimming: 6 bases; J trimming: 2 bases; junction bases outside the gene matches: 4. Germline V gene data show CDR1 as LNHDA and CDR2 as SQIVND (reference sequence). This CDR3 has 15 amino acids. CDR3 sequence reads: CASSGTSGSQETQYF. In DNA, the CDR3 is TGTGCCAGTAGCGGGACTAGCGGGTCACAAGAGACCCAGTACTTC.

The chain has TRBV7-9 and TRBJ2-5; tentative D call: TRBD1 (5 bases). Germline assignment: CDR1 SEHNR and CDR2 FQNEAQ (reference sequence). This CDR3 contains 11 residues. The V and J ends lost 4 bases and 7 bases respectively, with 7 bases between them. In DNA form, the CDR3 reads TGTGCCAGCAGCTCAGACAGGACCCAGTACTTC. It codes for CASSSDRTQYF.

The V gene is TRBV25-1, the J gene TRBJ1-3; D unresolved. V was pared by 3 bases and J by 3 bases, with 15 bases between. The CDR3 is made up of 16 amino acids. CDR1 is MGHDK and CDR2 is SYGVNS in the germline V gene. CDR3 DNA: TGTGCCAGCAGTGATTCCAGAGGGTCATATGGAAACACCATATATTTT. This sequence encodes CASSDSRGSYGNTIYF.

This clone has just one count. The V call is TRBV7-8, the J call TRBJ1-5; tentatively, D is TRBD1 (5 bases). Per germline, CDR1 SGHVS and CDR2 FQNEAQ. This CDR3 region has 16 residues. Deletions cut 0 bases from V and 7 bases from J, with 16 bases between. CDR3 loop: CASSLAIGGFSQPQHF. CDR3 DNA sequence: TGTGCCAGCAGCTTAGCAATTGGGGGGTTTAGCCAGCCCCAGCATTTT.

This sequence joins TRBV7-8 and TRBJ2-7, with unresolved D. The germline CDR1 and CDR2 sequences are SGHVS and FQNEAQ. V lost 0 bases and J lost 9, with 18 bases in between. The CDR3 has 15 amino acids. DNA for the CDR3: TGTGCCAGCAGCTTAGCTGGTGTAGGGTCAATTGGGCAGTACTTC. It translates to CASSLAGVGSIGQYF.

This chain joins TRBV29-1 and TRBJ1-2; 7 bases map to TRBD1. CDR1 and CDR2 (germline): SQVTM, ANQGSEA. CDR3 length: 12 residues. J lost 2 bases, V lost 3 bases, and 0 bases had no gene match. DNA of the CDR3: TGCAGCGTTGAGGGACAGAACTATGGCTACACCTTC. As protein: CSVEGQNYGYTF.

The V call is TRBV19, the J call TRBJ1-6; D is perhaps TRBD1 (5 bases). The CDR3 length is 14 residues. Deletions cut 1 base from V and 7 bases from J, with 8 bases between. Germline V CDR1 and CDR2: LNHDA, SQIVND (reference sequence). The CDR3 nucleotides are TGTGCCAGTAGTATAGGACAGCCCAATTCACCCCTCCACTTT. This encodes CASSIGQPNSPLHF. Filled out from reference TRBV19 and TRBJ1-6, the complete variable domain reads DGGITQSPKYLFRKEGQNVTLSCEQNLNHDAMYWYRQDPGQGLRLIYYSQIVNDFQKGDIAEGYSVSREKKESFPLTVTSAQKNPTAFYLCASSIGQPNSPLHFGNGTRLTVT.

This clone was seen only a few times. The chain uses TRBV7-9 and TRBJ2-3; D unclear. The CDR3 has 10 residues. V gave up 7 bases and J gave up 3 bases, with 2 bases separating them. Germline CDR1 SEHNR, CDR2 FQNEAQ (reference sequence). The CDR3 region has the DNA TGTGCCAGCACTACAGATACGCAGTATTTT. Protein sequence: CASTTDTQYF.

As for this clone: This CDR3 is also generated by other DNA sequences in the sample. This chain links TRBV5-1 with TRBJ2-1; the D is unclear. Germline CDR1 reads SGHRS; CDR2 reads YFSETQ. This CDR3 contains 13 residues. V was shortened by 0 bases and J by 6 bases, with 7 bases between the two germline ends. For the CDR3, the DNA is TGCGCCAGCAGCTTGGCCGGTGGCAATGAGCAGTTCTTC. Protein: CASSLAGGNEQFF.

This chain joins TRBV4-1 and TRBJ2-5; 7 bases are shared with TRBD2. Germline V lookup: CDR1 MGHRA, CDR2 YSYEKL. The length of the CDR3 is 16 residues. V was pared by 0 bases and J by 1 base, with 5 bases of the junction left unmatched. The CDR3 nucleotides are TGCGCCAGCAGCCAAGACCCAGCGGGGAGCCAAGAGACCCAGTACTTC. It is translated as CASSQDPAGSQETQYF.

The chain joins TRBV18 to TRBJ2-3, with TRBD2 matching over 9 bases. The germline V gene has CDR1 KGHSH and CDR2 LQKENI. Trimming at V came to 4 bases and at J to 6 bases, leaving 5 bases not matched to a gene. The CDR3 sequence is 14 residues long. CDR3 region: CASSHGTSFDTQYF. The CDR3 DNA is TGTGCCAGCTCACACGGGACTAGCTTTGATACGCAGTATTTT.

The CDR3 is CASSPLGGVNYEQYF. The DNA for the CDR3 is TGTGCCAGCAGCCCATTAGGGGGGGTTAACTACGAGCAGTACTTC. This chain uses TRBV7-2 with TRBJ2-7, with a tentative D call TRBD2 (7 bases). The CDR3 sequence is 15 residues long. Germline V CDR1 and CDR2: SGHTA, FQGNSA. The V and J ends lost 5 bases and 3 bases respectively, with 17 bases between them. The full variable domain, in which reference TRBV7-2 and TRBJ2-7 provide the parts outside the CDR3, is GAGVSQSPSNKVTEKGKDVELRCDPISGHTALYWYRQSLGQGLEFLIYFQGNSAPDKSGLPSDRFSAERTGGSVSTLTIQRTQQEDSAVYLCASSPLGGVNYEQYFGPGTRLTVT.

The chain carries TRBV23-1 and TRBJ2-1; no definite D call. TRBV23-1 is an ORF, and what it does is uncertain. Trimming removed 2 bases from V and 10 bases from J, with 12 bases in between. The CDR3 runs 13 residues. The CDR3 DNA is TGCGCCAGCAGTCAACCCCCCGGAATGGAGCAGTTCTTC. Its translation: CASSQPPGMEQFF.

The gene calls are TRBV15 and TRBJ2-4; the match to TRBD1 covers 10 bases. The J segment lost 5 bases and the V segment lost 0 bases, leaving 4 bases of the junction unmatched. This CDR3 is 16 amino acids long. From germline, CDR1 is LNHNV and CDR2 YYDKDF (reference sequence). The CDR3 sequence: CATSREGGTGENIQYF. The CDR3 DNA sequence: TGTGCCACCAGCAGAGAGGGAGGGACAGGGGAAAACATTCAGTACTTC.